Listed here are 8 T cell receptor beta chains from one sample, sequenced in a study of control samples from healthy donors and cancer patients. Measured with immunoSEQ multiplex PCR; TCRdb has only the in-frame clones, and not every one. The data hold more than 85,000 clones, with about 83% observed a single time. The material sequenced was blood. The receptors derive from a woman between 45 and 65 years old in good health.

For the CDR3, the DNA is TGTGCCAGCCGAACCGGACTAGCGGGAGTCAGTCCCTACAATGAGCAGTTCTTC. It translates to CASRTGLAGVSPYNEQFF. The chain uses TRBV18 and TRBJ2-1; TRBD2 agrees at 13 bases. Germline V lookup: CDR1 KGHSH, CDR2 LQKENI. J was trimmed by 2 bases and V by 8 bases; bases with no gene match: 12. The CDR3 covers 18 residues.

This clone was counted a single time. Other DNA sequences in this sample translate to the same CDR3. This sequence joins TRBV9 and TRBJ2-7, with D maybe TRBD2 (6 bases). V was cut by 0 bases and J by 0 bases, with 10 bases left in between. Germline-derived CDR1 and CDR2 are SGDLS and YYNGEE. This CDR3 has 15 amino acids. The CDR3 loop reads CASSVGGTFSYEQYF. CDR3 bases: TGTGCCAGCAGCGTAGGTGGGACTTTCTCCTACGAGCAGTACTTC.

This clone was detected once. This rearrangement joins TRBV5-1 to TRBJ2-7; 7 bases fit TRBD2. Germline lookup yields CDR1 SGHRS and CDR2 YFSETQ. J was trimmed by 4 bases and V by 0 bases; bases with no gene match: 7. The CDR3 covers 15 residues. CDR3 sequence reads: CASSLAAGVSYEQYF. CDR3 DNA sequence: TGCGCCAGCAGCTTGGCCGCGGGGGTTTCTTACGAGCAGTACTTC.

The chain links TRBV7-2 to TRBJ1-6; D is undetermined. The CDR3 runs to 14 residues. V lost 9 bases and J lost 6, with 15 bases in between. Looked up from germline, CDR1 is SGHTA and CDR2 is FQGNSA. The CDR3 protein is CASLLTGSNSPLHF. CDR3 DNA sequence: TGTGCCAGTCTATTGACGGGTTCTAATTCACCCCTCCACTTT. The variable domain in full, with the rest retrieved from reference TRBV7-2 and TRBJ1-6, is GAGVSQSPSNKVTEKGKDVELRCDPISGHTALYWYRQSLGQGLEFLIYFQGNSAPDKSGLPSDRFSAERTGGSVSTLTIQRTQQEDSAVYLCASLLTGSNSPLHFGNGTRLTVT.

The rearrangement uses TRBV9 and TRBJ2-2; maybe TRBD1 (6 bases). The CDR3 covers 15 residues. Trimming stripped 4 bases from V and 7 bases from J, with 17 bases between. Looked up from germline, CDR1 is SGDLS and CDR2 is YYNGEE. CDR3 coding DNA: TGTGCCAGCAGCATGGGACATGGTGGGAACGGGGAGCTGTTTTTT. Its protein product is CASSMGHGGNGELFF.

The CDR3 sequence: CASSFGEGNSPLHF. The CDR3 nucleotides read TGTGCCAGCAGTTTTGGCGAGGGTAATTCACCCCTCCACTTT. V is TRBV27 and J is TRBJ1-6; D not resolved. CDR1 and CDR2 from the germline V gene are MNHEY and SMNVEV (reference sequence). The CDR3 is made up of 14 amino acids. V lost 3 bases to trimming and J lost 6 bases, with 9 bases between them.

Remarks on this clone: At the DNA level, this CDR3 is encoded by other sequences in the same sample as well. V is TRBV28 and J is TRBJ1-5; no clear D. Germline V gives CDR1 MDHEN, CDR2 SYDVKM. The CDR3 extends over 12 amino acids. Trimming took off 3 bases at V and 6 bases at J, with 6 bases between the two ends. The CDR3 bases are TGTGCCAGCAGTTTGTTTGGTCAGCCCCAGCATTTT. Protein product: CASSLFGQPQHF.

This chain connects TRBV7-6 to TRBJ2-1; 9 bases fit TRBD2. V was clipped by 6 bases and J by 0 bases; unmatched bases: 9. The germline CDR1 and CDR2 sequences are SGHVS and FNYEAQ. The CDR3 is 17 amino acids. CDR3 nucleotide sequence: TGTGCCAGCAGTTCCTTCTCTAGCGGGGTCTCCTACAATGAGCAGTTCTTC. Its translation: CASSSFSSGVSYNEQFF.